A single TCR beta chain is shown here with its context. This record comes from a study of control samples from healthy donors and cancer patients. CDR1 MNHEY and CDR2 SVGAGI come from the germline V gene. The V and J ends lost 10 bases and 3 bases respectively, with 15 bases between them. The CDR3 totals 14 residues. Data came from immunoSEQ multiplex PCR; TCRdb stores just in-frame clones and leaves some out. The top ten clones hold 1.5% to 2% of a sample with 210,000 or so clones, 90% to 95% of them seen once. The TCR comes from a man aged 25 to 45 in good health. Source material: blood. The V call is TRBV6-5, the J call TRBJ1-4; D gene unclear. This chain's CDR3 is CATPTGSANEKLFF. DNA for the CDR3: TGTGCCACCCCAACCGGTTCGGCTAATGAAAAACTGTTTTTT.